A selection of T cell receptor beta chains follows, all from one sample in a study of cytomegalovirus exposure and HLA in healthy donors. Using immunoSEQ multiplex PCR, the repertoire was profiled, and TCRdb retains in-frame clones only, with some absent. The sample holds roughly 150,000 clones, roughly 83% seen once. The specimen was PBMCs. Receptors originate from a young man in good health and CMV-seropositive. Each CDR3 is given with its conserved first and last residue. The D gene is left open where the match is weak. The listing skips clone size in some rows; elsewhere it reads once, few, many or a size class.

D gene: .
clone size: .
V gene: TRBV15
J gene: TRBJ2-7
CDR3 protein: CATSRDLNLAYEQYF
CDR3 DNA: TGTGCCACCAGCAGAGATCTCAACCTAGCCTACGAGCAGTACTTC

D gene: .
clone size: .
V gene: TRBV13
J gene: TRBJ2-7
CDR3 protein: CASSLRLEGYEQYF
CDR3 DNA: TGTGCCAGCAGCTTACGCCTGGAGGGGTACGAGCAGTACTTC

D gene: .
clone size: .
V gene: TRBV7-9
J gene: TRBJ2-3
CDR3 protein: CASSPGDSTDTQYF
CDR3 DNA: TGTGCCAGCAGCCCTGGGGACTCAACAGATACGCAGTATTTT

D gene: TRBD1
clone size: .
V gene: TRBV6-5
J gene: TRBJ1-1
CDR3 protein: CASSPRQGADEAFF
CDR3 DNA: TGTGCCAGCAGTCCTCGACAGGGGGCGGATGAAGCTTTCTTT

D gene: .
clone size: .
V gene: TRBV27
J gene: TRBJ2-1
CDR3 protein: CASSLGQNYNEQFF
CDR3 DNA: TGTGCCAGCAGTTTGGGGCAGAATTACAATGAGCAGTTCTTC

D gene: TRBD2
clone size: once
V gene: TRBV6-1
J gene: TRBJ2-2
CDR3 protein: CASSASRTSDTGELFF
CDR3 DNA: TGTGCCAGCAGTGCCTCCAGGACTAGCGACACCGGGGAGCTGTTTTTT

D gene: .
clone size: .
V gene: TRBV6-5
J gene: TRBJ1-2
CDR3 protein: CASSYSGMAGGYTF
CDR3 DNA: TGTGCCAGCAGTTACTCGGGCATGGCAGGAGGCTACACCTTC

D gene: .
clone size: .
V gene: TRBV10-3
J gene: TRBJ1-1
CDR3 protein: CAISESTAGAGAEAFF
CDR3 DNA: TGTGCCATCAGTGAGTCAACGGCAGGGGCCGGGGCTGAAGCTTTCTTT

D gene: TRBD1
clone size: .
V gene: TRBV5-1
J gene: TRBJ1-1
CDR3 protein: CASSVQGVDTEAFF
CDR3 DNA: TGCGCCAGCAGCGTACAGGGGGTTGACACTGAAGCTTTCTTT

D gene: TRBD2
clone size: .
V gene: TRBV6-4
J gene: TRBJ2-1
CDR3 protein: CASSTRSGARGEQFF
CDR3 DNA: TGTGCCAGCAGTACCCGAAGCGGGGCCCGGGGTGAGCAGTTCTTC

D gene: .
clone size: .
V gene: TRBV28
J gene: TRBJ2-4
CDR3 protein: CASSYALRTYHGNENIQYF
CDR3 DNA: TGTGCCAGCAGTTATGCCCTTAGGACATACCACGGAAACGAAAACATTCAGTACTTC

D gene: .
clone size: .
V gene: TRBV19
J gene: TRBJ1-2
CDR3 protein: CASSREGDYGYTF
CDR3 DNA: TGTGCCAGTAGTAGGGAAGGGGACTATGGCTACACCTTC

D gene: .
clone size: few
V gene: TRBV7-2
J gene: TRBJ2-7
CDR3 protein: CASSLTAAYEQYF
CDR3 DNA: TGTGCCAGCAGCTTGACAGCCGCCTACGAGCAGTACTTC

D gene: TRBD2
clone size: .
V gene: TRBV5-1
J gene: TRBJ2-1
CDR3 protein: CASSPSGDHYNEQFF
CDR3 DNA: TGCGCCAGCAGCCCCAGCGGGGACCACTACAATGAGCAGTTCTTC

D gene: TRBD2
clone size: .
V gene: TRBV29-1
J gene: TRBJ2-7
CDR3 protein: CSVEGVSGSYEQYF
CDR3 DNA: TGCAGCGTTGAAGGCGTTAGCGGGAGCTACGAGCAGTACTTC

D gene: .
clone size: .
V gene: TRBV5-6
J gene: TRBJ2-5
CDR3 protein: CASSLQGEETQYF
CDR3 DNA: TGTGCCAGCAGCTTGCAAGGGGAAGAGACCCAGTACTTC

D gene: .
clone size: .
V gene: TRBV2
J gene: TRBJ1-5
CDR3 protein: CASSQTPGASQPQHF
CDR3 DNA: TGTGCCAGCAGTCAAACCCCAGGGGCGAGTCAGCCCCAGCATTTT

D gene: .
clone size: .
V gene: TRBV19
J gene: TRBJ1-4
CDR3 protein: CASSIDQGSNEKLFF
CDR3 DNA: TGTGCCAGTAGTATAGATCAGGGAAGTAATGAAAAACTGTTTTTT

D gene: TRBD1
clone size: .
V gene: TRBV28
J gene: TRBJ1-5
CDR3 protein: CASGTRTGTYSNQPQHF
CDR3 DNA: TGTGCCAGCGGGACCCGGACAGGGACGTATAGCAATCAGCCCCAGCATTTT

D gene: .
clone size: .
V gene: TRBV7-2
J gene: TRBJ1-3
CDR3 protein: CASSPLAGGNTIYF
CDR3 DNA: TGTGCCAGCAGCCCCCTCGCGGGGGGAAACACCATATATTTT

D gene: TRBD1
clone size: .
V gene: TRBV7-2
J gene: TRBJ1-2
CDR3 protein: CASSSTPGQGARGYTF
CDR3 DNA: TGTGCCAGCAGCTCCACTCCGGGACAGGGGGCTAGGGGCTACACCTTC

D gene: TRBD2
clone size: .
V gene: TRBV9
J gene: TRBJ2-1
CDR3 protein: CASSVGLAEHNEQFF
CDR3 DNA: TGTGCCAGCAGCGTAGGCCTAGCGGAACACAATGAGCAGTTCTTC

D gene: TRBD2
clone size: .
V gene: TRBV7-3
J gene: TRBJ2-1
CDR3 protein: CASSSSGTSGYNEQFF
CDR3 DNA: TGTGCCAGCAGCTCCTCCGGGACTAGCGGATACAATGAGCAGTTCTTC

D gene: .
clone size: .
V gene: TRBV19
J gene: TRBJ1-4
CDR3 protein: CASSMTGFQLFF
CDR3 DNA: TGTGCCAGTAGTATGACGGGGTTTCAACTGTTTTTT

D gene: TRBD1
clone size: few
V gene: TRBV10-3
J gene: TRBJ1-2
CDR3 protein: CAISESGGQGDYGYTF
CDR3 DNA: TGTGCCATCAGTGAGTCAGGAGGGCAGGGGGACTATGGCTACACCTTC

D gene: TRBD2
clone size: .
V gene: TRBV5-1
J gene: TRBJ2-1
CDR3 protein: CASSLYPSGGLNEQFF
CDR3 DNA: TGCGCCAGCAGCTTGTATCCTAGCGGGGGCTTGAATGAGCAGTTCTTC

D gene: TRBD1
clone size: once
V gene: TRBV6-1
J gene: TRBJ1-5
CDR3 protein: CASSVDRGAQPQHF
CDR3 DNA: TGTGCCAGCAGTGTGGACAGGGGAGCTCAGCCCCAGCATTTT

D gene: .
clone size: .
V gene: TRBV10-1
J gene: TRBJ2-2
CDR3 protein: CASRVGGTGELFF
CDR3 DNA: TGCGCCAGCAGGGTCGGGGGCACCGGGGAGCTGTTTTTT

D gene: .
clone size: few
V gene: TRBV7-3
J gene: TRBJ2-3
CDR3 protein: CASSFSPGADTQYF
CDR3 DNA: TGTGCCAGCAGCTTCTCCCCAGGGGCAGATACGCAGTATTTT

D gene: TRBD1
clone size: .
V gene: TRBV19
J gene: TRBJ1-2
CDR3 protein: CASSGQGRGYTF
CDR3 DNA: TGTGCCAGTAGCGGACAGGGGAGAGGCTACACCTTC

D gene: TRBD2
clone size: once
V gene: TRBV5-4
J gene: TRBJ2-1
CDR3 protein: CASSLDTSGSEQFF
CDR3 DNA: TGTGCCAGCAGCTTGGATACTAGCGGGAGTGAGCAGTTCTTC

D gene: .
clone size: once
V gene: TRBV19
J gene: TRBJ2-3
CDR3 protein: CASSIVRSTGTQYF
CDR3 DNA: TGTGCCAGTAGTATAGTTCGGAGCACCGGTACGCAGTATTTT

D gene: TRBD1
clone size: few
V gene: TRBV19
J gene: TRBJ2-3
CDR3 protein: CASTPQDRATDTQYF
CDR3 DNA: TGTGCCAGTACCCCGCAGGACAGGGCTACAGATACGCAGTATTTT

D gene: .
clone size: .
V gene: TRBV7-8
J gene: TRBJ2-5
CDR3 protein: CASSLSRETQYF
CDR3 DNA: TGTGCCAGCAGCTTAAGTCGGGAGACCCAGTACTTC

D gene: TRBD1
clone size: once
V gene: TRBV5-1
J gene: TRBJ2-7
CDR3 protein: CASSLIFSGGTGGGEQYF
CDR3 DNA: TGCGCCAGCAGCTTGATATTTTCCGGTGGGACAGGGGGCGGAGAGCAGTACTTC

D gene: TRBD2
clone size: few
V gene: TRBV7-2
J gene: TRBJ2-3
CDR3 protein: CASSFGGRASNTQYF
CDR3 DNA: TGTGCCAGCAGCTTTGGCGGGAGGGCCTCAAATACGCAGTATTTT

D gene: TRBD1
clone size: few
V gene: TRBV6-1
J gene: TRBJ1-2
CDR3 protein: CASSPLGQGYGYTF
CDR3 DNA: TGTGCCAGCAGTCCCTTGGGACAGGGATATGGCTACACCTTC

D gene: TRBD1
clone size: .
V gene: TRBV2
J gene: TRBJ1-5
CDR3 protein: CASIGDRGSNQPQHF
CDR3 DNA: TGTGCCAGCATAGGGGACAGGGGAAGCAATCAGCCCCAGCATTTT

D gene: .
clone size: .
V gene: TRBV7-2
J gene: TRBJ1-6
CDR3 protein: CASSFWGGGQRYSPLHF
CDR3 DNA: TGTGCCAGCAGCTTTTGGGGCGGCGGACAGAGGTACTCACCCCTCCACTTT